This TCR beta chain was retrieved from a study of CD8 T cells in Susac syndrome. General study findings and limits: The TCR sequencing and HLA analysis in the study involved a relatively small number of individuals, as the study acknowledged.

CDR1 and CDR2 from the germline V gene are SQVTM and ANQGSEA. This CDR3 has 13 amino acids. V was clipped by 6 bases and J by 5 bases, with 17 bases between them. This clonotype occurred once. The antigen is unknown. High-throughput TCR beta sequencing covered peripheral CD8+ and CD4+ T cells. TEMRA cells were enriched by FACS, while CD8+ and CD4+ T cells were obtained through a negative isolation that was performed magnetically. With random hexamers, roughly 0.45 to 1 ug RNA was reverse transcribed. Multiplex immunoSEQ PCR targeted 54 Vbeta and 13 Jbeta TCR beta segments. TCRdb independently ran MiXCR on the immunoSEQ multiplex PCR reads; one entry per CDR3 protein. The data contain under 200,000 distinct CDR3 sequences, about 93% of them singletons.

The chain carries TRBV29-1 and TRBJ2-7; D possibly matches TRBD1 or TRBD2 (5 bases each). This receptor was taken from a human donor in good health. Sequences were obtained from CD4+ T cells from PBMCs. CDR3 bases: TGCAGCGTCGGGGCGGAGCGAGTTCACGAGCAGTACTTC. Its protein is CSVGAERVHEQYF.